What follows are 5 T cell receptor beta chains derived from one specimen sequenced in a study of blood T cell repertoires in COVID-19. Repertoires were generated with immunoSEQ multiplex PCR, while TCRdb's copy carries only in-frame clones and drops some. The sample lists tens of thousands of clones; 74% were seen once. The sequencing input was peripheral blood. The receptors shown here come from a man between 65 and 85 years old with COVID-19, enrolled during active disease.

The CDR3 DNA reads TGTGCCAGCAGTTTGCGGGACAGGGGGCGAGCAGATACGCAGTATTTT. Translated: CASSLRDRGRADTQYF. The chain is built from TRBV27 and TRBJ2-3; 12 bases line up with TRBD1. CDR3 length: 16 residues. The V and J ends lost 3 bases and 4 bases, in that order; junction bases with no gene match: 5. The germline V gene encodes CDR1 MNHEY and CDR2 SMNVEV (reference sequence).

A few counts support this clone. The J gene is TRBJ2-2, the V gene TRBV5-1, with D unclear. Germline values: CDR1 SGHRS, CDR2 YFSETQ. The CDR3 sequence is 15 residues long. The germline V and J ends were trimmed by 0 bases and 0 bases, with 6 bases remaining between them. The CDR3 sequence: CASSLGVTNTGELFF. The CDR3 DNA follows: TGCGCCAGCAGCTTGGGAGTCACGAACACCGGGGAGCTGTTTTTT.

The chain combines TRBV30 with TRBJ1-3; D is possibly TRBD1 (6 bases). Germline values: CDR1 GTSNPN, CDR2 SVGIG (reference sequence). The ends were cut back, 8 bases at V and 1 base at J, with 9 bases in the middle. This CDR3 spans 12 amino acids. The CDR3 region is CAEQGSGNTIYF. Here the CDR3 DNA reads TGTGCCGAACAGGGATCTGGAAACACCATATATTTT.

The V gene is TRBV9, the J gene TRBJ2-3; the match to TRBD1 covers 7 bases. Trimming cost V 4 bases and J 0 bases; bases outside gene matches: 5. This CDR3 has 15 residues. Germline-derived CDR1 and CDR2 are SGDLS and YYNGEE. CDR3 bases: TGTGCCAGCAGCCCGACAGGGTCTAGCACAGATACGCAGTATTTT. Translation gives CASSPTGSSTDTQYF.

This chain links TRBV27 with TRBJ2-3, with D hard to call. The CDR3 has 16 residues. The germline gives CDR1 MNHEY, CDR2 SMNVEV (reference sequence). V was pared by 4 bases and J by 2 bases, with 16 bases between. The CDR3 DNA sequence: TGTGCCAGCAGTTCCCGCCGCGTACTAACCACAGATACGCAGTATTTT. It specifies CASSSRRVLTTDTQYF.